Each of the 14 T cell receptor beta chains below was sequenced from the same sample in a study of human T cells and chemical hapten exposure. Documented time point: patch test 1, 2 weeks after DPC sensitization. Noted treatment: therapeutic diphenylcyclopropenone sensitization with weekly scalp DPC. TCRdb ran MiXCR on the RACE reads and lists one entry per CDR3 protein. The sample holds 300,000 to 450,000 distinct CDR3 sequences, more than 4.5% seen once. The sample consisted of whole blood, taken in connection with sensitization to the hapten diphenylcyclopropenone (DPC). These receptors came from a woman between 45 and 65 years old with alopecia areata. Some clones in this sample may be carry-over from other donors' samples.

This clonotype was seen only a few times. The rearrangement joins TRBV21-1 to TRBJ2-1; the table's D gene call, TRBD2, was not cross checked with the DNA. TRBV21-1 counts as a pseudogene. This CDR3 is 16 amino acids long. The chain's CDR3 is CASSKPSGRLNNEQFF. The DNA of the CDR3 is TGTGCCAGCAGCAAACCGAGCGGGAGGTTAAACAATGAGCAGTTCTTC.

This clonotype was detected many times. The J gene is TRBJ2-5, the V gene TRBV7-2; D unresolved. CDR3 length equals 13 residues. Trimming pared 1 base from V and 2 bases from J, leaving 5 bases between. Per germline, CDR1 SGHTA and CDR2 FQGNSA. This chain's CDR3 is CASSLGPQETQYF. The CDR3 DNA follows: TGTGCCAGCAGCTTAGGCCCTCAAGAGACCCAGTACTTC.

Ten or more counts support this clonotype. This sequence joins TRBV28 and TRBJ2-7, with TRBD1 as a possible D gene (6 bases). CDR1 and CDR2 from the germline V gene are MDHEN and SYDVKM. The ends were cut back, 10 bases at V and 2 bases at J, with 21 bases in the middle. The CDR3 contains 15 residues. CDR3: CAIYVGDNLAYEQYF. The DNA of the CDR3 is TGTGCCATCTACGTAGGGGACAATTTAGCCTACGAGCAGTACTTC.

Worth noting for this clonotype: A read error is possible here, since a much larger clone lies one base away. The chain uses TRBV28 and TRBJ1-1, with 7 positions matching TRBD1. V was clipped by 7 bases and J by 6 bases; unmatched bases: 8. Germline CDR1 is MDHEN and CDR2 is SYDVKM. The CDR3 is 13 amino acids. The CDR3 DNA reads TGTGCCAGCATCAGGGGGGGGATGGCTGAAGCTTTCTTT. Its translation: CASIRGGMAEAFF.

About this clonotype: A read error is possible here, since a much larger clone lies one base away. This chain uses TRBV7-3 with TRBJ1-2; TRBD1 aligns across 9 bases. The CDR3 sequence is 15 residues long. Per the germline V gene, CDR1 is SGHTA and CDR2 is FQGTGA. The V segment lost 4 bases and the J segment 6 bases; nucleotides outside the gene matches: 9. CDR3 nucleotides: TGTGCCAGCAGCTCCGCATGGACAGGGGCGGATGGCTACACCTTC. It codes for CASSSAWTGADGYTF.

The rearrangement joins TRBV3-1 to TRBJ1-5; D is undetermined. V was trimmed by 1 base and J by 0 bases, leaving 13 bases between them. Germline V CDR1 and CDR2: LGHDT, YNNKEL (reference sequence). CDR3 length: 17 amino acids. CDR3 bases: TGTGCCAGCAGCCAAGTTTTCAGCCCCTCTAGCAATCAGCCCCAGCATTTT. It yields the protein CASSQVFSPSSNQPQHF.

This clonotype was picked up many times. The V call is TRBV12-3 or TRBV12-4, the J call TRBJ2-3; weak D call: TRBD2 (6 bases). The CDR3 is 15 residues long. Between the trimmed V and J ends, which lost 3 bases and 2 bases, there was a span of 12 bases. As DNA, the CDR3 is TGTGCCAGCAGTTTGTTCTCGGACTACACAGATACGCAGTATTTT. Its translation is CASSLFSDYTDTQYF.

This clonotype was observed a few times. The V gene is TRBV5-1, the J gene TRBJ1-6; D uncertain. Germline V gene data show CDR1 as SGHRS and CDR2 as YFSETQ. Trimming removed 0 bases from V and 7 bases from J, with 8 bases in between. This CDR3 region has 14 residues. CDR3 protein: CASSLDRANSPLHF. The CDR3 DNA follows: TGCGCCAGCAGCTTGGACCGGGCAAATTCACCCCTCCACTTT.

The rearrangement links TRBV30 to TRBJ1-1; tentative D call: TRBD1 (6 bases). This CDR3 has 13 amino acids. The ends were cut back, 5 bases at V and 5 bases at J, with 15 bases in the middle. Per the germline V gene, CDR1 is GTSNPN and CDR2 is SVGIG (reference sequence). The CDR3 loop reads CAWVGQPGTEAFF. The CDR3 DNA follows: TGTGCCTGGGTTGGACAGCCGGGGACTGAAGCTTTCTTT.

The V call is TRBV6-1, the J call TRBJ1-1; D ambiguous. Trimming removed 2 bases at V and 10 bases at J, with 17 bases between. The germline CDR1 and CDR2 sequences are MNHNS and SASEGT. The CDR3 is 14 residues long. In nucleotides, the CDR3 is TGTGCCAGCAGTGAAACTTACTCGTTGGGGTTAGCTTTCTTT. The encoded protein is CASSETYSLGLAFF.

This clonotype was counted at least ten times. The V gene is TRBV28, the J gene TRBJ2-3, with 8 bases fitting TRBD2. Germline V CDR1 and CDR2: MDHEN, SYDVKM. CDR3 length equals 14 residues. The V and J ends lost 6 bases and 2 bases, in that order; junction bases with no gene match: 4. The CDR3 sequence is CASRSGRATDTQYF. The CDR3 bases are TGTGCCAGCAGGTCCGGGAGGGCCACAGATACGCAGTATTTT.

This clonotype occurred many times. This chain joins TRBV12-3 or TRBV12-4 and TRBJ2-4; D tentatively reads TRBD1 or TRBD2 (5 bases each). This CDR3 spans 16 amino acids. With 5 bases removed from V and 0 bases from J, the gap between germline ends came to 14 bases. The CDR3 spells CASSKGDQLAKNIQYF. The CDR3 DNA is TGTGCCAGCAGTAAAGGGGACCAATTAGCCAAAAACATTCAGTACTTC.

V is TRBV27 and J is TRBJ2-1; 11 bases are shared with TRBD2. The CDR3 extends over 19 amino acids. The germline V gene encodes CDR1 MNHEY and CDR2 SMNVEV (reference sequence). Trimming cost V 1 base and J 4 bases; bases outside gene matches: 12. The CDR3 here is CASSLYPPGSGGEYNEQFF. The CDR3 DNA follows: TGTGCCAGCAGTTTATATCCGCCGGGTAGCGGGGGGGAGTACAATGAGCAGTTCTTC.

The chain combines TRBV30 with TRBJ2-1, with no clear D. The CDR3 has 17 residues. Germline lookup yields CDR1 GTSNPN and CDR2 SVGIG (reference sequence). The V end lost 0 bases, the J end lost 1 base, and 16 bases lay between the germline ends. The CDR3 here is CAWSVPRPSRSYNEQFF. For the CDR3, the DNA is TGTGCCTGGAGTGTCCCGAGACCCAGTAGATCCTACAATGAGCAGTTCTTC.